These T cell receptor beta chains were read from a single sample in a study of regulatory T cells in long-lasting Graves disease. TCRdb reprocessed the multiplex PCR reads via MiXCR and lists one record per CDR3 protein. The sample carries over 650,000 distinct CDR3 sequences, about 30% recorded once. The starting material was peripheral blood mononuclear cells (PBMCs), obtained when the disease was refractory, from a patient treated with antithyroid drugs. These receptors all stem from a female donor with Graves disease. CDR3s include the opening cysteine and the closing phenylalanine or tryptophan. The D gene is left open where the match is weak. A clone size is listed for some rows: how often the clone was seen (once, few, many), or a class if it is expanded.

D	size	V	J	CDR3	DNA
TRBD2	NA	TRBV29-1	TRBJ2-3	CSVTGLAGQVDTQYF	TGCAGCGTCACCGGACTAGCGGGACAAGTAGATACGCAGTATTTT
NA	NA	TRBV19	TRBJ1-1	CASSLGRAGGAFF	TGTGCCAGTAGTCTGGGCAGGGCAGGTGGAGCTTTCTTT
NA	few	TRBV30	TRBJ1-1	CAWVPGQAGVRAEAFF	TGTGCCTGGGTCCCGGGGCAGGCAGGGGTTCGCGCTGAAGCTTTCTTT
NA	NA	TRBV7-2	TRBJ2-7	CASSLVAQARQQYF	TGTGCCAGCAGCTTAGTAGCCCAGGCACGTCAGCAGTACTTC
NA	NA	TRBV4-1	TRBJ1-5	CASSQAQPEGQPQHF	TGCGCCAGCAGCCAAGCCCAGCCGGAGGGTCAGCCCCAGCATTTT
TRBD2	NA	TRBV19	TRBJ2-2	CASSVIAGGPDTGELFF	TGTGCCAGTAGTGTAATAGCGGGAGGGCCCGACACCGGGGAGCTGTTTTTT
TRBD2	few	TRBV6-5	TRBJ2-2	CASSYRAPTSGRETGELFF	TGTGCCAGCAGTTACCGAGCGCCGACTAGCGGGAGGGAGACCGGGGAGCTGTTTTTT
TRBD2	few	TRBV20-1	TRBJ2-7	CSASADFSGRAGEQYF	TGCAGTGCTAGCGCGGACTTTAGCGGGAGGGCTGGCGAGCAGTACTTC
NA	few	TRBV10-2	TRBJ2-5	CASLGEETQYF	TGCGCCAGCCTCGGGGAAGAGACCCAGTACTTC
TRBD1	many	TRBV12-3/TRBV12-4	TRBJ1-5	CASSSQDRGDAQPQHF	TGTGCCAGCAGTTCACAGGACAGGGGCGACGCTCAGCCCCAGCATTTT
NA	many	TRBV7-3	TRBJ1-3	CASSLTGSGNTIYF	TGTGCCAGCAGCTTAACAGGCTCTGGAAACACCATATATTTT
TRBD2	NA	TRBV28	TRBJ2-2	CASTLAGGGGELFF	TGTGCCAGCACTTTAGCGGGAGGAGGCGGGGAGCTGTTTTTT
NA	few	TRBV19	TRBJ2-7	CASSIAVRGPYEQYF	TGTGCCAGTAGTATAGCTGTTCGGGGCCCGTACGAGCAGTACTTC
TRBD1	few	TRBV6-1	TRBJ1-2	CASALQGYGYTF	TGTGCCAGCGCTCTACAGGGGTATGGCTACACCTTC
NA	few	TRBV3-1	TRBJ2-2	CASSALALNTGELFF	TGTGCCAGCAGCGCCCTAGCGTTGAACACCGGGGAGCTGTTTTTT
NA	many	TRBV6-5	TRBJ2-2	CASSYFGDGELFF	TGTGCCAGCAGTTACTTTGGGGACGGGGAGCTGTTTTTT
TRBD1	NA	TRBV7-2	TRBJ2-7	CASSFGSLLRGSYEQYF	TGTGCCAGCAGCTTTGGGTCCCTGCTCAGGGGGAGCTACGAGCAGTACTTC
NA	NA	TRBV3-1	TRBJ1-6	CASSQDWSPLHF	TGTGCCAGCAGCCAAGATTGGTCACCCCTCCACTTT
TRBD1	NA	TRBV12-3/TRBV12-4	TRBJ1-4	CASSFGTGDEKLFF	TGTGCCAGCAGTTTCGGGACAGGGGATGAAAAACTGTTTTTT
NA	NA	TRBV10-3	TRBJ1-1	CAISSGGTEAFF	TGTGCCATCAGTTCGGGGGGTACTGAAGCTTTCTTT
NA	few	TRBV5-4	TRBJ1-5	CASSRTIDNSNQPQHF	TGTGCCAGCAGCCGGACCATCGATAATAGCAATCAGCCCCAGCATTTT
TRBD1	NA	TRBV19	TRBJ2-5	CASGYRGRETQYF	TGTGCCAGCGGATACAGGGGACGGGAGACCCAGTACTTC
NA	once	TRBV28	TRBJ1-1	CASRLPRTSSNTEAFF	TGTGCCAGCAGGCTCCCGAGGACCTCTTCAAACACTGAAGCTTTCTTT
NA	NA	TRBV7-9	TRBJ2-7	CASSLAVGTEQYF	TGTGCCAGCAGCTTAGCCGTAGGGACGGAGCAGTACTTC
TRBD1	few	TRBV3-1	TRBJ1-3	CASSPHLRQGANTIYF	TGTGCCAGCAGCCCTCACCTGAGACAGGGGGCAAACACCATATATTTT
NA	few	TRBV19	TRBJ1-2	CASSIAGTGYTF	TGTGCCAGTAGTATAGCAGGGACTGGCTACACCTTC
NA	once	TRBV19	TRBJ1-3	CASSIDHVLSGNTIYF	TGTGCCAGTAGTATAGATCACGTACTCTCTGGAAACACCATATATTTT
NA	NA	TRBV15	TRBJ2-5	CATSRVGSGAVQETQYF	TGTGCCACCAGCAGAGTCGGGAGTGGGGCAGTACAAGAGACCCAGTACTTC
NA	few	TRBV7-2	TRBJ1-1	CASSLEEMNTEAFF	TGTGCCAGCAGCTTAGAAGAGATGAACACTGAAGCTTTCTTT
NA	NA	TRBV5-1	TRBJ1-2	CASSLVGRERGGGYTF	TGCGCCAGCAGCTTGGTCGGCAGGGAAAGGGGAGGCGGCTACACCTTC
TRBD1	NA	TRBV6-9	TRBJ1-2	CASSYNQGALGYTF	TGTGCCAGCAGTTATAATCAGGGGGCGCTTGGCTACACCTTC
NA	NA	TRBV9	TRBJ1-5	CASSVGPRPSSNQPQHF	TGTGCCAGCAGCGTTGGGCCCCGGCCCTCTAGCAATCAGCCCCAGCATTTT
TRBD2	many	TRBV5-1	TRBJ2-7	CASSLLSSGRPYEQYF	TGCGCCAGCAGCTTGCTATCTAGCGGAAGACCTTACGAGCAGTACTTC
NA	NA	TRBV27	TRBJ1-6	CASMRDYNSPLHF	TGTGCCAGCATGCGCGACTATAATTCACCCCTCCACTTT
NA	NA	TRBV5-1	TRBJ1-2	CASSLDHRYGYTF	TGCGCCAGCAGCTTGGACCATCGCTATGGCTACACCTTC
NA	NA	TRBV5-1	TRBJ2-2	CASSFSLANTGELFF	TGCGCCAGCAGCTTCTCACTAGCGAACACCGGGGAGCTGTTTTTT
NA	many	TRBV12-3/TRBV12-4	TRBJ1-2	CASSLRGFYGYTF	TGTGCCAGCAGTTTAAGGGGGTTTTATGGCTACACCTTC
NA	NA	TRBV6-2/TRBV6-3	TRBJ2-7	CASSWRGLNHEQYF	TGTGCCAGCAGTTGGAGGGGTCTTAACCACGAGCAGTACTTC
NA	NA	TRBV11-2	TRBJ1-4	CASSLRAARNEKLFF	TGTGCCAGCAGCTTAAGGGCGGCCAGGAATGAAAAACTGTTTTTT
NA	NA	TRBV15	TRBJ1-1	CATSRQMNTEAFF	TGTGCCACCAGCCGCCAAATGAACACTGAAGCTTTCTTT
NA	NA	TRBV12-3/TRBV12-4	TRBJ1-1	CASEGLGTEAFF	TGTGCCAGCGAGGGGCTGGGCACTGAAGCTTTCTTT
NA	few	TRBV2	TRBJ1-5	CASSLRQTSNQPQHF	TGTGCCAGCAGTTTGCGACAGACCTCCAATCAGCCCCAGCATTTT
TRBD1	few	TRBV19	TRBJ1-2	CASSIPTGGYGYTF	TGTGCCAGTAGTATTCCGACAGGGGGCTATGGCTACACCTTC
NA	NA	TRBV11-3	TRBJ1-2	CASSLVGGPRGYTF	TGTGCCAGCAGCTTAGTAGGGGGACCGCGGGGCTACACCTTC
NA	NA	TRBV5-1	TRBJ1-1	CASSLAQGLWAEAFF	TGCGCCAGCAGCTTGGCACAGGGACTTTGGGCTGAAGCTTTCTTT
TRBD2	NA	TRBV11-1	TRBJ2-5	CASSLDVGLAERDAETQYF	TGTGCCAGCAGCTTAGACGTGGGACTAGCAGAAAGGGACGCAGAGACCCAGTACTTC
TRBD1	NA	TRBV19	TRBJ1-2	CASTETGTPYGYTF	TGTGCCAGTACCGAGACAGGGACCCCCTATGGCTACACCTTC
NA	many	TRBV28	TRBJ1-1	CASSLRQMNTEAFF	TGTGCCAGCAGTTTGCGCCAAATGAACACTGAAGCTTTCTTT
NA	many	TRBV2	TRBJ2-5	CASRVLGGLEETQYF	TGTGCCAGCAGAGTACTAGGGGGGCTTGAAGAGACCCAGTACTTC
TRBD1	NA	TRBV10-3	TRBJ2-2	CATGRDRTNTGELFF	TGTGCCACCGGAAGGGACAGAACGAACACCGGGGAGCTGTTTTTT
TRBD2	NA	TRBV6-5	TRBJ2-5	CASSYGPGVAGLRETQYF	TGTGCCAGCAGTTATGGTCCCGGGGTAGCGGGCTTGAGGGAGACCCAGTACTTC
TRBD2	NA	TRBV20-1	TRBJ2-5	CSAGGLAVHWVF	TGCAGTGCCGGGGGACTAGCGGTCCACTGGGTCTTC
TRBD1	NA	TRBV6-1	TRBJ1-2	CASSRGQATGGYTF	TGTGCCAGCAGCCGGGGACAGGCGACCGGGGGCTACACCTTC